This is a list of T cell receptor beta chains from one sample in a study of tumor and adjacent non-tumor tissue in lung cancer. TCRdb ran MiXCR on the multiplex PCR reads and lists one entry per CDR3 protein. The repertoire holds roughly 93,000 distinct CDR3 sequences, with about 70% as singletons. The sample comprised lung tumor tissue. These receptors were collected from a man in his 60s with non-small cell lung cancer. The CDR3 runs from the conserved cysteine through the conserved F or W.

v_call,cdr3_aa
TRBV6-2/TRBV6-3,CASSYGYASGRPYGHYF
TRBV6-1,CANSESGVYEQYF
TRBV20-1,CSALVDSHTEAFF
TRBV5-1,CANSRREESTDTQYF
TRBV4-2,CACGEEGGKSYNEQFF
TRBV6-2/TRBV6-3,CASKRQGAGELFF
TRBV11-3,CASSFVRGGEQYF
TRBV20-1,CSASPRLKTEAFF
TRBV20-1,CSARDDRAAQTTQYF
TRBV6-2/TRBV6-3,CASSWEGQKTGELFF
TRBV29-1,CSVEFYWTSGGKQETQYF
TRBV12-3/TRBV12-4,CASSLVRTSRTNEQFF
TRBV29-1,CGVVTGCDQPQHF
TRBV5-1,CASSLAPVTDTQYF
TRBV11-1,CASSNRGESTGDLFF
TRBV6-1,CASRSGQSGSTEAFF
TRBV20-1,CSARGIGTSVGTYEQYF
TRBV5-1,CASSLIAGKANNEQFF
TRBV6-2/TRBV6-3,CANRKRDGELFF
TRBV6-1,CARDDRHLGGNHPQHF
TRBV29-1,CSVEDLGGPGNIYEQFF
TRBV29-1,CSVESGTKELYF
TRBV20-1,CSARVRGGLARGKSSNEQFF
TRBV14,CASSQQANVLTF
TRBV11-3,CASSRGGTTRPPEQYF
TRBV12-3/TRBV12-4,CTSGLMGAGANVLTF
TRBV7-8,CASSLLGLASVSYEQYF
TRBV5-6,CASSLPGKNYGYTF
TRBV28,CASRTGTEAFF
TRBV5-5,CASSLRRGPNSPLHF
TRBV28,CASSSASWRENNEQFF
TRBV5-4,CASSASSVGYEPYF
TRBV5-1,CANSLRGGETQYF
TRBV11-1,CASSHRSTSGRYEQFF
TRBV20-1,CSAILSGNADTQYF
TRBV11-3,CASSLVTGSEESGYTF
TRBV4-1,CASSRASNAEAFF
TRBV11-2,CTSSLGLAGVGSQVNYQFF
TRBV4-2,CASSQVARSGTSIAYEQYF
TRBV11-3,CASSPARRSSYNEQFF
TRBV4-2,CASSQEAGVAPGELFF
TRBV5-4,CASNRTETGYEQYF
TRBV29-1,CSAVEQLLNEAFF
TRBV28,CASSLSPSGSEQFF
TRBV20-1,CSASTRDSLGNEQFF
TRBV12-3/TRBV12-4,CASSMIGRTYEQYF
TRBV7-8,CTSSARWRGDEQFF
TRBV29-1,CSVRQNSNQPQHF